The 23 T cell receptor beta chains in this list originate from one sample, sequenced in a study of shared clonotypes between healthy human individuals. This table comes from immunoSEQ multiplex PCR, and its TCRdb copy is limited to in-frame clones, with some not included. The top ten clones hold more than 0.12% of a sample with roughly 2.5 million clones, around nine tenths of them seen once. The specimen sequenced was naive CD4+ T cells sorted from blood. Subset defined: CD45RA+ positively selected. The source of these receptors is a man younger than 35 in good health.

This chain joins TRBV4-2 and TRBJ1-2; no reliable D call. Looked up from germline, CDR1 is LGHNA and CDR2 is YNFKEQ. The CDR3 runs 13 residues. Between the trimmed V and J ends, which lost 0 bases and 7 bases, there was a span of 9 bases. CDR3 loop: CASSQDEGGGYTF. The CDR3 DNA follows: TGTGCCAGCAGCCAAGATGAGGGAGGTGGCTACACCTTC.

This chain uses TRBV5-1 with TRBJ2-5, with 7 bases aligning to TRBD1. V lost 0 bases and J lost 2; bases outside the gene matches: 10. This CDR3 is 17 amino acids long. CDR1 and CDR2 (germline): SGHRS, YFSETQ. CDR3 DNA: TGCGCCAGCAGCTTGGTTAAAGGGGGCTGGGAACAAGAGACCCAGTACTTC. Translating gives CASSLVKGGWEQETQYF.

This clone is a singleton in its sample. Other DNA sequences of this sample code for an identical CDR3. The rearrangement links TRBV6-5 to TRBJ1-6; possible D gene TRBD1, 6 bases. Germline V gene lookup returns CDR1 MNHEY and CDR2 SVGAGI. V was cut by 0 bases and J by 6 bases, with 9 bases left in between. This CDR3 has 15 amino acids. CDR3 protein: CASSYSQGVNSPLHF. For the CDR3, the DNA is TGTGCCAGCAGTTACTCACAGGGCGTTAATTCACCCCTCCACTTT.

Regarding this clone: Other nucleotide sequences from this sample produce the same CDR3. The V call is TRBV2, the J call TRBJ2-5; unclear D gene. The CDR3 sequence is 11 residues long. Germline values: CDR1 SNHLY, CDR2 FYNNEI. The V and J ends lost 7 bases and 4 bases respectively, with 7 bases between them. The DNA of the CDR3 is TGTGCCAGCACCGAAGGAGAGACCCAGTACTTC. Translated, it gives CASTEGETQYF. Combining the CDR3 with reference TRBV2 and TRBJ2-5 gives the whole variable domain EPEVTQTPSHQVTQMGQEVILRCVPISNHLYFYWYRQILGQKVEFLVSFYNNEISEKSEIFDDQFSVERPDGSNFTLKIRSTKLEDSAMYFCASTEGETQYFGPGTRLLVL.

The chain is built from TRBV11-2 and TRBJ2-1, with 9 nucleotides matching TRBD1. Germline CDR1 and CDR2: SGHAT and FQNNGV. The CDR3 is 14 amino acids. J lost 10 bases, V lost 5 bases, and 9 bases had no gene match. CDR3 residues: CASSPGTGREEQFF. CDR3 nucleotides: TGTGCCAGCAGCCCCGGGACAGGGCGAGAGGAGCAGTTCTTC.

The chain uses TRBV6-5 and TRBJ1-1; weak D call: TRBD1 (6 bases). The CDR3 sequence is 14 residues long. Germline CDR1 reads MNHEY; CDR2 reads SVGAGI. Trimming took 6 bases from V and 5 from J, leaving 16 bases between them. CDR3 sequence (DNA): TGTGCCAGCAGGTCAGGGGCGCGTTGGACTGAAGCTTTCTTT. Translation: CASRSGARWTEAFF.

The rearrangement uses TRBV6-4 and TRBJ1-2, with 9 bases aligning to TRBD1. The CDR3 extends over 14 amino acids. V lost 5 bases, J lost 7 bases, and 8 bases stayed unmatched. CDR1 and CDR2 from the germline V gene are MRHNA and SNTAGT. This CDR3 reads CASSPQGASGGYTF. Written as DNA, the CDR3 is TGTGCCAGCAGTCCACAGGGGGCGAGCGGTGGCTACACCTTC.

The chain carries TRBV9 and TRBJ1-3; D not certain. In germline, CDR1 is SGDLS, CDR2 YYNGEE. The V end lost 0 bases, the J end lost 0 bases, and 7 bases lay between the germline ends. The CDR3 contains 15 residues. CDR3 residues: CASSVVGNSGNTIYF. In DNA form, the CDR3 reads TGTGCCAGCAGCGTAGTGGGGAACTCTGGAAACACCATATATTTT.

DNA for the CDR3: TGCGCCAGCAGGGAGGGACAGGGGGCTATGAACACTGAAGCTTTCTTT. Translated, it gives CASREGQGAMNTEAFF. The chain is built from TRBV5-1 and TRBJ1-1; 12 bases fit TRBD1. Per germline, CDR1 SGHRS and CDR2 YFSETQ. The trim removed 5 bases at V and 0 bases at J, leaving 5 bases unmatched. This CDR3 region has 16 residues.

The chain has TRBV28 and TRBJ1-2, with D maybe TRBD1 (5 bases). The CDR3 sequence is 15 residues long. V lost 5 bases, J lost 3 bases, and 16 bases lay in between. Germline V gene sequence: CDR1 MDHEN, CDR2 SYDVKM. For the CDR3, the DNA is TGTGCCAGCAGTGGGGGAGGAGAGCCCTACTATGGCTACACCTTC. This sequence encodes CASSGGGEPYYGYTF.

This CDR3 is CASSLSGLYGNQPQHF. The CDR3 DNA reads TGCGCCAGCAGCTTGTCGGGGCTTTATGGCAATCAGCCCCAGCATTTT. The rearrangement joins TRBV5-1 to TRBJ1-5; weak D call: TRBD1 (5 bases). Deletions cut 1 base from V and 2 bases from J, with 13 bases between. Looked up from germline, CDR1 is SGHRS and CDR2 is YFSETQ. This CDR3 region has 16 residues.

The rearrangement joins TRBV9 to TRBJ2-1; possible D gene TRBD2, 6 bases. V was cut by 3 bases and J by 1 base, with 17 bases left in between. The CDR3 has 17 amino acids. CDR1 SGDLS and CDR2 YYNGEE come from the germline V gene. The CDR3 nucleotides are TGTGCCAGCAGCGCGGGGGACCCACCAAGTTCCTACAATGAGCAGTTCTTC. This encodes CASSAGDPPSSYNEQFF.

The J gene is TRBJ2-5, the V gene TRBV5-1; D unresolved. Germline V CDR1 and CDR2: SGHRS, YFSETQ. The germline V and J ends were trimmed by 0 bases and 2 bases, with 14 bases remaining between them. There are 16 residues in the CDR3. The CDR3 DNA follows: TGCGCCAGCAGCTTGGCGCCGGGCCCAAGGCAAGAGACCCAGTACTTC. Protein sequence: CASSLAPGPRQETQYF.

The chain's CDR3 is CASSLGPGAPDTQYF. The CDR3 bases are TGCGCCAGCAGCTTAGGTCCTGGTGCCCCAGATACGCAGTATTTT. This chain connects TRBV5-1 to TRBJ2-3, with D uncertain. V was trimmed by 2 bases and J by 4 bases, leaving 14 bases between them. The CDR3 loop spans 15 amino acids. From germline, CDR1 is SGHRS and CDR2 YFSETQ.

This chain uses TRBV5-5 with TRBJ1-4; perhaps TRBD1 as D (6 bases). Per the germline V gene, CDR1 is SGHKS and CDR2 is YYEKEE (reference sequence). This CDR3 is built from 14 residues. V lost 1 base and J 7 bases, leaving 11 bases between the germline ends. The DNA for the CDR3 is TGTGCCAGCAGCTTGCAGGGGCAGGGTGAAAAACTGTTTTTT. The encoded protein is CASSLQGQGEKLFF.

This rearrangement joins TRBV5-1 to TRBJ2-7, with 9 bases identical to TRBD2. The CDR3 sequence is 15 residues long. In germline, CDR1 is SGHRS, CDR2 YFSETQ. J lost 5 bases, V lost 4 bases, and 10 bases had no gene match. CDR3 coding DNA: TGCGCCAGCAGCCCTTTAGCGGGAGCCCCACACGAGCAGTACTTC. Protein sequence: CASSPLAGAPHEQYF.

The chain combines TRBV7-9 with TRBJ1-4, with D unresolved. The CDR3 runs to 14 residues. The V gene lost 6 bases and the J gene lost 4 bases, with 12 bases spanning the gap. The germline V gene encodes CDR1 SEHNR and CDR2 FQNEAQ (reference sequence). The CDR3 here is CASSQRTDNEKLFF. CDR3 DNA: TGTGCCAGCAGTCAGAGGACCGATAATGAAAAACTGTTTTTT.

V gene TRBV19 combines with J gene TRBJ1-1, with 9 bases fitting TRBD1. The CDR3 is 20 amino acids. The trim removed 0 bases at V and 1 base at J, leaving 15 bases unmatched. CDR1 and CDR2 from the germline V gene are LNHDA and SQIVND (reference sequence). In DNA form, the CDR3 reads TGTGCCAGTAGTATAGAGCCCCCCCGGGGACAGGGTACTCGGAACACTGAAGCTTTCTTT. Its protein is CASSIEPPRGQGTRNTEAFF.

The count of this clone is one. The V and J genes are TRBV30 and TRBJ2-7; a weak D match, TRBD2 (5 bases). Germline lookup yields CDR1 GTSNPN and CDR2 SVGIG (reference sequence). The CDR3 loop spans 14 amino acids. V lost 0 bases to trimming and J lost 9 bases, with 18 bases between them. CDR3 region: CAWSVLGTAYGQYF. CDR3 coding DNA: TGTGCCTGGAGTGTACTAGGAACTGCGTATGGGCAGTACTTC.

CDR3 coding DNA: TGCGCCAGCAGCTTGGGTCAGGGACAGGGTACAGGGGCCAACGTCCTGACTTTC. Translation: CASSLGQGQGTGANVLTF. The chain joins TRBV5-1 to TRBJ2-6; TRBD1 agrees at 9 bases. The CDR3 is 18 amino acids. J lost 4 bases, V lost 0 bases, and 8 bases had no gene match. The germline V gene has CDR1 SGHRS and CDR2 YFSETQ. The whole variable domain, remainder taken from reference TRBV5-1 and TRBJ2-6, is KAGVTQTPRYLIKTRGQQVTLSCSPISGHRSVSWYQQTPGQGLQFLFEYFSETQRNKGNFPGRFSGRQFSNSRSEMNVSTLELGDSALYLCASSLGQGQGTGANVLTFGAGSRLTVL.

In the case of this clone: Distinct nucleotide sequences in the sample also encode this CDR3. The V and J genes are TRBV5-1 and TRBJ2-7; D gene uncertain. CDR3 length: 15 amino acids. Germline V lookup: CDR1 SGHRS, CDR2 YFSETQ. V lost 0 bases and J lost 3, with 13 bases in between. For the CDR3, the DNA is TGCGCCAGCAGCTTGGGTACAGATAGAAGCTACGAGCAGTACTTC. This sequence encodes CASSLGTDRSYEQYF. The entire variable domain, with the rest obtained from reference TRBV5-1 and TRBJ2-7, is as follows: KAGVTQTPRYLIKTRGQQVTLSCSPISGHRSVSWYQQTPGQGLQFLFEYFSETQRNKGNFPGRFSGRQFSNSRSEMNVSTLELGDSALYLCASSLGTDRSYEQYFGPGTRLTVT.

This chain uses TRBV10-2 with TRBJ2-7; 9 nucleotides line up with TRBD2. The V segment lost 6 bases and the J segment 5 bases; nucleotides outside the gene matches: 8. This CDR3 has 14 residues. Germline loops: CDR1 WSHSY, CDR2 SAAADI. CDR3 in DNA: TGCGCCAGCAGCCGCACTAGCGGGTTCGACGAGCAGTACTTC. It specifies CASSRTSGFDEQYF.

CDR3 in amino acids: CASSLAGGATNEQFF. The CDR3 DNA follows: TGTGCCAGCAGCTTAGCTGGCGGTGCAACTAATGAGCAGTTCTTC. This chain joins TRBV11-2 and TRBJ2-1; the D is unclear. With 1 base removed from V and 7 bases from J, the gap between germline ends came to 14 bases. The length of the CDR3 is 15 residues. Germline lookup yields CDR1 SGHAT and CDR2 FQNNGV.